This TCR beta chain is from a study of T cell responses to AZD1222 COVID-19 vaccine. Regarding this clone: What it binds is not known.

The CDR3 spans 15 residues. Trimming shortened V by 4 bases and J by 11 bases, and 23 bases separated the two germline ends. The germline V gene has CDR1 LGHDT and CDR2 YNNKEL (reference sequence). Clones were read by immunoSEQ multiplex PCR, and TCRdb kept only the in-frame ones, dropping some. The table shows 240,000 or so clones, with about 92% occurring only once. Study-level findings and limits: Baseline antibody screening turned up just a handful of seropositive AZD1222 recipients. Two AZD1222 doses significantly raised spike-specific TCR breadth and depth over controls.

V is TRBV3-1 (or the pseudogene TRBV3-2) and J is TRBJ1-1, with D possibly being TRBD1 (6 bases). This receptor was taken from an adult in good health. This specimen was peripheral blood, taken on day 0 of AZD1222 vaccination. The CDR3 DNA is TGTGCCAGCAGCCCAACAGGGACACCTATCGGGAGGGCTTTCTTT. Its translation is CASSPTGTPIGRAFF.